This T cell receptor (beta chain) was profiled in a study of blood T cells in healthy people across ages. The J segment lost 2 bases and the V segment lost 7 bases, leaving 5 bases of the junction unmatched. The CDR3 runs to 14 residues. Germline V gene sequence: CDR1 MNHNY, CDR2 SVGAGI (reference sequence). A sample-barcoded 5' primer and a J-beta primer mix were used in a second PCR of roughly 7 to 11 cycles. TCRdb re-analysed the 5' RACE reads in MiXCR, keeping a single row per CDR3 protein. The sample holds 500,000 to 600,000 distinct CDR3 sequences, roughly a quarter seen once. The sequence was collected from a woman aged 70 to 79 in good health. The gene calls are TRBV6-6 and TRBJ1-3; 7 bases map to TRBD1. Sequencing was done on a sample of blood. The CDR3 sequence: CASKGGAAGNTIYF. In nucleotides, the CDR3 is TGTGCCAGCAAAGGGGGCGCGGCTGGAAACACCATATATTTT.